This is a list of T cell receptor beta chains from one sample in a study of control samples from healthy donors and cancer patients. Sequenced by immunoSEQ multiplex PCR; TCRdb stores in-frame clones only, minus some. The table records approximately 52,000 clones, roughly 90% of them present only once. The sequenced sample consisted of PBMCs. Receptors originate from a man in his sixties with head and neck cancer. CDR3s include the opening cysteine and the closing phenylalanine or tryptophan. Fields, in order: clone size, J gene, D gene, V gene, CDR3 DNA, CDR3 protein. The D gene is left open where the match is weak. Size is stated for part of the rows, as once, few or many counts, or as a class when the clone is expanded.

- | TRBJ2-1 | TRBD2 | TRBV25-1 | TGTGCCAGCAGTGAATTGGGTAAAGGGGCGGGAGTTGGGAATGAGCAGTTCTTC | CASSELGKGAGVGNEQFF
- | TRBJ1-5 | TRBD1 | TRBV28 | TGTGCCAGCAGTTCAGGACAGGGCGATCAGCCCCAGCATTTT | CASSSGQGDQPQHF
- | TRBJ1-2 | - | TRBV2 | TGTGCCAGCAGTGATCAACGGCACTATGGCTACACCTTC | CASSDQRHYGYTF
- | TRBJ2-2 | - | TRBV5-4 | TGTGCCAGCAGCCTGACTGATAACACCGGGGAGCTGTTTTTT | CASSLTDNTGELFF
few | TRBJ1-6 | - | TRBV6-1 | TGTGCCAGCAGTGAAGTGGGTTCACCCCTCCACTTT | CASSEVGSPLHF
- | TRBJ1-1 | - | TRBV7-9 | TGTGCCAGCAGCTCAAACCTGGGGGTAGACACTGAAGCTTTCTTT | CASSSNLGVDTEAFF
- | TRBJ1-2 | - | TRBV6-2/TRBV6-3 | TGTGCCAGCAGTATTCAGGCGAGTGGCTACACCTTC | CASSIQASGYTF
- | TRBJ2-1 | TRBD1 | TRBV6-5 | TGTGCCAGCACTGGAAGGGGGACAGAACTCTATGAGCAGTTCTTC | CASTGRGTELYEQFF
- | TRBJ1-2 | - | TRBV5-1 | TGCGCCAGCAGCCCCAGAATGACTAACTATGGCTACACCTTC | CASSPRMTNYGYTF
once | TRBJ2-5 | - | TRBV5-1 | TGCGCCAGCAGCTTGGCCGTGCAGGGAGTCGGGGAGACCCAGTACTTC | CASSLAVQGVGETQYF
- | TRBJ1-1 | - | TRBV15 | TGTGCCACCAGCAGAGATCCGGGGATGAACACTGAAGCTTTCTTT | CATSRDPGMNTEAFF
- | TRBJ1-6 | - | TRBV6-6 | TGTGCCAGCACCTCGATGAATAATTCACCCCTCCACTTT | CASTSMNNSPLHF
- | TRBJ2-5 | - | TRBV5-1 | TGCGCCAGCAGAGGGGAGACCCAGTACTTC | CASRGETQYF
- | TRBJ2-2 | TRBD1 | TRBV11-2 | TGTGCCAGCAGCGCAAACCGGGACAGGGGATACACCGGGGAGCTGTTTTTT | CASSANRDRGYTGELFF
- | TRBJ2-7 | - | TRBV28 | TGTGCCAGCAGTCGAGACCGGGGTCTGTACTTC | CASSRDRGLYF